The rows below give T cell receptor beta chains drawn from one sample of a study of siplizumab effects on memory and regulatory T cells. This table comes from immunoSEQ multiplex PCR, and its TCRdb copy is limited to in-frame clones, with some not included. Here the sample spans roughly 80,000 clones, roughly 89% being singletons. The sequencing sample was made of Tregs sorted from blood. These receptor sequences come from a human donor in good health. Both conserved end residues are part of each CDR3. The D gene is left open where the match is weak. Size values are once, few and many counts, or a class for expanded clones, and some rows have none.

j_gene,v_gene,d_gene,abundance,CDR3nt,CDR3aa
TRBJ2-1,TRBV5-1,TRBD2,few,TGCGCCAGCATCCGTCAAGCGGGGGGGCCGTCTGAGCAGTTCTTC,CASIRQAGGPSEQFF
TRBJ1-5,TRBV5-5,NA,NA,TGTGCCAGCAGCTTGGTAGGGACACCCTATCAGCCCCAGCATTTT,CASSLVGTPYQPQHF
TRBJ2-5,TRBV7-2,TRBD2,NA,TGTGCCAGCAGCTTTTACGGGGGAGGGGAGACCCAGTACTTC,CASSFYGGGETQYF
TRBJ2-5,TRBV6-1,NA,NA,TGTGCCAACTCAGGGGGGGAGACCCAGTACTTC,CANSGGETQYF
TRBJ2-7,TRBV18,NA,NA,TGTGCCAGCTCTGCCTCCACGGACGAGCAGTACTTC,CASSASTDEQYF
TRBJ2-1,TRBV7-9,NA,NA,TGTGCCAGCAGCTTAGACCCTCTTTACAATGAGCAGTTCTTC,CASSLDPLYNEQFF
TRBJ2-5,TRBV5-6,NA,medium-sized,TGTGCCAGCAGCCGCCGGGACTCCGTGCACTTC,CASSRRDSVHF
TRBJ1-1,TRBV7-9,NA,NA,TGTGCCAGCAGCTTAGCTCAGGGATCGGGCACTGAAGCTTTCTTT,CASSLAQGSGTEAFF
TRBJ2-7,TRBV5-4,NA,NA,TGTGCCAGCAGCTCTACCGGGAGCCTCGGCGAGCAGTACTTC,CASSSTGSLGEQYF
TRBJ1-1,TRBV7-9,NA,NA,TGTGCCAGCAGCCTCGGGGGGTTTATCACTGAAGCTTTCTTT,CASSLGGFITEAFF
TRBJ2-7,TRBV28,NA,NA,TGTGCCAGCAGTTTCCGGGACACCCTCTACGAGCAGTACTTC,CASSFRDTLYEQYF
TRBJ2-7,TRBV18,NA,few,TGTGCCAGCGCATACTACGAGCAGTACTTC,CASAYYEQYF
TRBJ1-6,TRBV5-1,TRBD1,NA,TGCGCCAGCCGACAGGGGCGGTCACCCCTCCACTTT,CASRQGRSPLHF
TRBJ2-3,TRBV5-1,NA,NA,TGCGCCAGCACCCAGGGGGGCCGTGGGACGGGTACGCAGTATTTT,CASTQGGRGTGTQYF
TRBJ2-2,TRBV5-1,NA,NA,TGCGCCAGCAGCCCACAGGGAACGGGCGGGGAGCTGTTTTTT,CASSPQGTGGELFF